Listed below are T cell receptor beta chains from one sample, sequenced in a study of naive and memory T cell subsets. MiXCR, applied by TCRdb to the UMI-ligation and nested PCR reads, yields one record per CDR3 protein. The sample contains about 80,000 distinct CDR3 sequences, roughly 13% of which appear only once. Specimen: central memory CD4+ T cells from blood. The receptors stem from a human donor in good health. The CDR3 runs from the conserved cysteine through the conserved F or W. A D gene is named only where the DNA matches it firmly. A clone size is listed for some rows: how often the clone was seen (once, few, many), or a class if it is expanded.

D: TRBD2; J: TRBJ2-1; V: TRBV7-2; size: .; DNA: TGTGCCAGCAGCTTAAGGCCCCCGGGACTAGCGGGAGCCTACTCCTACAATGAGCAGTTCTTC; CDR3: CASSLRPPGLAGAYSYNEQFF
D: TRBD1; J: TRBJ1-1; V: TRBV20-1; size: .; DNA: TGCAGTGCTAGTGGGGACAGGGGGAACACTGAAGCTTTCTTT; CDR3: CSASGDRGNTEAFF
D: .; J: TRBJ2-7; V: TRBV5-4; size: few; DNA: TGTGCCAGCAGCTTGGGGGGGTCGTTAAGCTCCTACGAGCAGTACTTC; CDR3: CASSLGGSLSSYEQYF
D: .; J: TRBJ2-1; V: TRBV5-1; size: few; DNA: TGCGCCAGCAGCTTGCAAGGGCTCGGTGAGCAGTTCTTC; CDR3: CASSLQGLGEQFF
D: .; J: TRBJ1-5; V: TRBV20-1; size: many; DNA: TGCAGTGCTAGAGAAAACCGTATAGGCCAGTTTCAGCCCCAGCATTTT; CDR3: CSARENRIGQFQPQHF
D: .; J: TRBJ2-1; V: TRBV11-3; size: few; DNA: TGTGCCAGCAGCTTAGAGGCGAGCTCCTACAATGAGCAGTTCTTC; CDR3: CASSLEASSYNEQFF
D: TRBD1; J: TRBJ1-1; V: TRBV6-5; size: .; DNA: TGTGTCAGCAGCAGACAGGGCACAAGGATGAACACTGAAGCTTTCTTT; CDR3: CVSSRQGTRMNTEAFF
D: .; J: TRBJ2-2; V: TRBV20-1; size: .; DNA: TGCAGTGCTAGAGGGGGGGCTCGGACCGGGGAGCTGTTTTTT; CDR3: CSARGGARTGELFF
D: .; J: TRBJ2-5; V: TRBV12-3/TRBV12-4; size: .; DNA: TGTGCCAGCAGTCTACAGGCGTTGGGAGGAGAGACCCAGTACTTC; CDR3: CASSLQALGGETQYF
D: .; J: TRBJ1-1; V: TRBV7-2; size: .; DNA: TGTGCCAGCAGCTTAATCACGGGGGGCGTTGGGTCGGACACTGAAGCTTTCTTT; CDR3: CASSLITGGVGSDTEAFF
D: .; J: TRBJ2-3; V: TRBV10-1; size: many; DNA: TGCGCCAGCTCCTTTGAGGCCAACACAGATACGCAGTATTTT; CDR3: CASSFEANTDTQYF
D: .; J: TRBJ1-2; V: TRBV29-1; size: few; DNA: TGCAGCACAGAGGGGGGGGCCCTCGGCTATGGCTACACCTTC; CDR3: CSTEGGALGYGYTF
D: TRBD2; J: TRBJ2-7; V: TRBV11-2; size: .; DNA: TGTGCCAGCAGCCCGAGGACTAGCGGGAGGTCCGAGCAGTACTTC; CDR3: CASSPRTSGRSEQYF
D: TRBD2; J: TRBJ2-4; V: TRBV11-2; size: many; DNA: TGTGCCAGCAGCTTCCCTTTTAGCGGGAGGGCCAGTTCCGTCAAAAACATTCAGTACTTC; CDR3: CASSFPFSGRASSVKNIQYF
D: .; J: TRBJ2-3; V: TRBV11-1; size: many; DNA: TGTGCCAGCAGCACCGCCGTCTCTAAAGATACGCAGTATTTT; CDR3: CASSTAVSKDTQYF
D: TRBD1; J: TRBJ2-3; V: TRBV20-1; size: .; DNA: TGCAGTGCTAGTAACAGGGACAGAGATACGCAGTATTTT; CDR3: CSASNRDRDTQYF
D: TRBD1; J: TRBJ2-7; V: TRBV12-3/TRBV12-4; size: many; DNA: TGTGCCAGCAGTTTAGCGTTGACAGGGAAGATTTTGGGCGAGCAGTACTTC; CDR3: CASSLALTGKILGEQYF
D: .; J: TRBJ2-7; V: TRBV4-2; size: many; DNA: TGTGCCAGCAGCCAAGCCGCGCTAGCCTACGAGCAGTACTTC; CDR3: CASSQAALAYEQYF
D: .; J: TRBJ1-1; V: TRBV20-1; size: .; DNA: TGCAGTGCTCCTCCAACGGGCACTGAAGCTTTCTTT; CDR3: CSAPPTGTEAFF
D: .; J: TRBJ1-5; V: TRBV2; size: many; DNA: TGTGCCAGCAGGGCAGACAGGAGCAATCAGCCCCAGCATTTT; CDR3: CASRADRSNQPQHF
D: .; J: TRBJ2-2; V: TRBV2; size: few; DNA: TGTGCCAGCAGTATACGCTCTGGGAGCTCCGGGGAGCTGTTTTTT; CDR3: CASSIRSGSSGELFF
D: .; J: TRBJ2-7; V: TRBV7-2; size: .; DNA: TGTGCCAGCAGCTTAGGCCCAGGAAAGTACGAGCAGTACTTC; CDR3: CASSLGPGKYEQYF
D: .; J: TRBJ1-5; V: TRBV6-2/TRBV6-3; size: .; DNA: TGTGCCAGCAGTACCGGGACCTTAAGTCAGCCCCAGCATTTT; CDR3: CASSTGTLSQPQHF
D: TRBD1; J: TRBJ1-2; V: TRBV28; size: few; DNA: TGTGCCAGCAGTTTATCCCGGGACAGGGCTCGTTTC; CDR3: CASSLSRDRARF
D: TRBD1; J: TRBJ2-7; V: TRBV2; size: few; DNA: TGTGCCAGCAGACCCAACAAGGGACAGGGGGGCGAGCAGTACTTC; CDR3: CASRPNKGQGGEQYF
D: .; J: TRBJ2-4; V: TRBV5-1; size: many; DNA: TGCGCCAGCAGCTGGGGGAACAGTGAAGCCAAAAACATTCAGTACTTC; CDR3: CASSWGNSEAKNIQYF
D: .; J: TRBJ2-5; V: TRBV5-5; size: few; DNA: TGTGCCAGCCAGAGAGCCCCCGGGAAAAAAGAGACCCAGTACTTC; CDR3: CASQRAPGKKETQYF
D: .; J: TRBJ2-7; V: TRBV7-2; size: many; DNA: TGTGCCAGCAGCTTAGCGGTTAGTACCTACGAGCAGTACTTC; CDR3: CASSLAVSTYEQYF
D: .; J: TRBJ2-7; V: TRBV29-1; size: .; DNA: TGCAGCGTTGTACAGCAGAGTTACGAGCAGTACTTC; CDR3: CSVVQQSYEQYF
D: .; J: TRBJ2-1; V: TRBV2; size: .; DNA: TGTGCCAGCATTATTCGAGTAGAGCAGTTCTTC; CDR3: CASIIRVEQFF
D: TRBD2; J: TRBJ2-5; V: TRBV28; size: .; DNA: TGTGCCAGCAGAAGTAGCGGGAGGACGAGAGAGACCCAGTACTTC; CDR3: CASRSSGRTRETQYF
D: .; J: TRBJ2-1; V: TRBV10-3; size: many; DNA: TGTGCCATCAGTGTTAGGGAGAATGAGCAGTTCTTC; CDR3: CAISVRENEQFF
D: TRBD2; J: TRBJ2-3; V: TRBV12-3/TRBV12-4; size: .; DNA: TGTGCCAGCAGCTCGACTAGCGGGGGGGCAGGAGGCACAGATACGCAGTATTTT; CDR3: CASSSTSGGAGGTDTQYF
D: .; J: TRBJ2-3; V: TRBV13; size: medium-sized; DNA: TGTGCCAGCAGCTTAGTCTGGGGGATCACGCAGTATTTT; CDR3: CASSLVWGITQYF
D: .; J: TRBJ1-1; V: TRBV21-1; size: few; DNA: TGTGCCAGCGAAGTCCCGGGACAGAAGAACACTGAAGCTTTCTTT; CDR3: CASEVPGQKNTEAFF
D: .; J: TRBJ2-1; V: TRBV18; size: .; DNA: TGTGCCAGCTCACCTGTAGGCAGGGATGAGCAGTTCTTC; CDR3: CASSPVGRDEQFF
D: .; J: TRBJ2-2; V: TRBV7-6; size: .; DNA: TGTGCCAGCAGCACTAGGGGGGCCACAGGCGGGCGGAACACCGGGGAGCTGTTTTTT; CDR3: CASSTRGATGGRNTGELFF